This T cell receptor (beta chain) was captured in a study of tissue T cells after allogeneic stem cell transplantation. There are 12 residues in the CDR3. CDR1 and CDR2 from the germline V gene are LGHNA and YSYQKL. V gave up 0 bases and J gave up 6 bases, with 3 bases separating them. The assay was immunoSEQ multiplex PCR, and TCRdb's table has in-frame clones only and misses some. The sample consists of 4,600 or so clones, about 50% of them appearing once. Study-wide findings and caveats: Blood and spleen captured only part of the tissue TCR repertoire.

Concerning this clone: Its specificity is not known. Genes and germline come from the mouse. The CDR3 extends 1 residue past the end of the read, so its final part is completed from the germline J gene.

The time point: mouse harvest day 14 after allogeneic transplant. Tail vein injection delivered 10^7 T-cell-depleted bone marrow cells and 10^6 splenic CD5+ T cells. The rearrangement joins TRBV2 to TRBJ1-3; D remains ambiguous. Sequencing was done on a sample of lymph node tissue. This sequence was found in a female BALB/c mouse given C57BL/6 T cells with graft-versus-host disease after an allogeneic hematopoietic cell transplant. This CDR3 reads CASSQDLNTLYF. CDR3 DNA, as far as it was read: TGTGCCAGCAGCCAAGATCTAAATACGCTCTAT.